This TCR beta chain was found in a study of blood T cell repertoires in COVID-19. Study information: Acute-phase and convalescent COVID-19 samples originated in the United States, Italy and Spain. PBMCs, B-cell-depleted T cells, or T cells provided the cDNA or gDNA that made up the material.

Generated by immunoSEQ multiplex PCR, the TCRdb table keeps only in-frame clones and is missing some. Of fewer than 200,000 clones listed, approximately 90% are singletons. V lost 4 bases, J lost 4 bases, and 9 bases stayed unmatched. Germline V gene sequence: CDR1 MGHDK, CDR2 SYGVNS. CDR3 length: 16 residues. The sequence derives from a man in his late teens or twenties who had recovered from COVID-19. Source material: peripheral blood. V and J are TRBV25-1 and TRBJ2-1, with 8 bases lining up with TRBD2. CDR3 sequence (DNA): TGTGCCAGCAGTGGGTCCAGCGGGGGATGGTACAATGAGCAGTTCTTC. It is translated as CASSGSSGGWYNEQFF. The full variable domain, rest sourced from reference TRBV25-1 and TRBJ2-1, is EADIYQTPRYLVIGTGKKITLECSQTMGHDKMYWYQQDPGMELHLIHYSYGVNSTEKGDLSSESTVSRIRTEHFPLTLESARPSHTSQYLCASSGSSGGWYNEQFFGPGTRLTVL.